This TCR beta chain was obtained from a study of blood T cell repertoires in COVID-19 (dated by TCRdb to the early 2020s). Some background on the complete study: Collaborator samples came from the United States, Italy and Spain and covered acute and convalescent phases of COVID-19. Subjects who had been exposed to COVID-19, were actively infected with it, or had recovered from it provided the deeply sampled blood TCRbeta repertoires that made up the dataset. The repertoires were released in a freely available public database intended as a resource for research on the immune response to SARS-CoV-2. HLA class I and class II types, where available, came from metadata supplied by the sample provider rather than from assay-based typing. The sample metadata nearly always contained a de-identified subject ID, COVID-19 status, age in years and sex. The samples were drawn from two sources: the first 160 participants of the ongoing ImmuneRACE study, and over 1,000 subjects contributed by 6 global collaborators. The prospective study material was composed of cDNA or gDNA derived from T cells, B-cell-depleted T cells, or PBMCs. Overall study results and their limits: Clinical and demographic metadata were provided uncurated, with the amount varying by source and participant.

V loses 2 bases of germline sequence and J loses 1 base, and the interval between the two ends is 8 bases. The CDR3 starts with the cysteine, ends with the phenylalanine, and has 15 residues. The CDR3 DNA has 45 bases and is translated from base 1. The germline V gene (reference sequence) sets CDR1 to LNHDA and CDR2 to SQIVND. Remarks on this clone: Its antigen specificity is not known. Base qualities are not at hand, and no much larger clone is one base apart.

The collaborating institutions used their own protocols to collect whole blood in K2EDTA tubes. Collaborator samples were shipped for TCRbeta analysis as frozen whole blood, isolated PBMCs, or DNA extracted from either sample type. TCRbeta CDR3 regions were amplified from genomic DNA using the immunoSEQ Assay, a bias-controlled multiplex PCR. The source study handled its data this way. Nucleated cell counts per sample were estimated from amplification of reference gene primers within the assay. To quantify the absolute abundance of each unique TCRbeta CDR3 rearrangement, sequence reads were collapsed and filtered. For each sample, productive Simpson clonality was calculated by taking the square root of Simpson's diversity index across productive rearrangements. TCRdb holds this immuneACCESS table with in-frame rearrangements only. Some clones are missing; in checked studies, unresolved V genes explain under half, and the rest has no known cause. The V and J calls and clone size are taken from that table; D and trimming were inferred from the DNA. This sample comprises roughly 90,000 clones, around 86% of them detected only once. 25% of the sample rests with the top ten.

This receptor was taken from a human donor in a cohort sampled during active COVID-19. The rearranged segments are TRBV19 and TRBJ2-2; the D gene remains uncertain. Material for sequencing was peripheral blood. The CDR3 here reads CASSIFVLNTGELFF. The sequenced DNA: TGTGCCAGTAGTATATTCGTCTTGAACACCGGGGAGCTGTTTTTT. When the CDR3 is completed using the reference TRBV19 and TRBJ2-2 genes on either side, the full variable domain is DGGITQSPKYLFRKEGQNVTLSCEQNLNHDAMYWYRQDPGQGLRLIYYSQIVNDFQKGDIAEGYSVSREKKESFPLTVTSAQKNPTAFYLCASSIFVLNTGELFFGEGSRLTVL.